These T cell receptor beta chains were read from a single sample in a study of CD8+ T cells in alopecia areata. Assay used: immunoSEQ multiplex PCR; TCRdb lists only in-frame clones, some missing. Seen here are some 200,000 clones, around 50% observed once, and the top ten hold about 12%. The starting material was CD8+ T cells sorted from blood, obtained at week 24, from a patient treated with tofacitinib. The receptors come from a human donor with alopecia areata. The CDR3 runs from the conserved cysteine through the conserved F or W. Size tells how often a clone was seen (once, few, many) or the class of an expanded clone, and some rows leave it out.

abundance | v_gene | CDR3aa
- | TRBV5-6 | CASSLGGIGYTF
few | TRBV14 | CASSGHSGATILEQFF
- | TRBV27 | CASSFRDSYTEAFF
- | TRBV5-1 | CASSSAGAYSNQPQHF
- | TRBV19 | CASSTILSGANVLTF
- | TRBV6-5 | CASSEFSGANVLTF
few | TRBV5-5 | CASSLGLAGRDEQFF
- | TRBV11-3 | CASSFRDETQYF
- | TRBV4-2 | CASSQRTSPNEQFF
- | TRBV2 | CASSEFGRELFF
few | TRBV5-6 | CASSWKGGQPQHF
- | TRBV7-9 | CASSFGDNEQFF
few | TRBV7-9 | CASSSRRGGPPTEQYF
- | TRBV19 | CASSADSPYEQYF
few | TRBV19 | CASDGTGNQPQHF
few | TRBV13 | CASSYGRAHTDTQYF
- | TRBV12-5 | CASGWKTGQGYEQYF
few | TRBV29-1 | CSAAGTETYEQYF
few | TRBV7-8 | CASRPPGRQETQYF
- | TRBV27 | CASGAPGRDHEQYF
- | TRBV5-4 | CASSLGRANYEQYF
few | TRBV29-1 | CSVDLGNGELFF
once | TRBV5-1 | CASSQPTEIYTDTQYF
- | TRBV7-3 | CASSLGATSTDTQYF
- | TRBV5-6 | CASSLGLTSGAQETQYF
- | TRBV6-1 | CAISVSGTGANSPLHF
- | TRBV7-9 | CASSFLRDRSGYTF
once | TRBV2 | CASTPPGAGGANEQFF
- | TRBV19 | CASSIFPEELFF
- | TRBV2 | CASKEGIDRGTYEQYF
- | TRBV7-2 | CASSFRGRGTDTQYF
- | TRBV27 | CASSSGIAQPQHF
- | TRBV6-5 | CASSYGQMNTEAFF
- | TRBV11-1 | CASSLSRRTYEQYF
- | TRBV10-3 | CAIPRGEQYF
- | TRBV5-1 | CASTDSYNEQFF
- | TRBV9 | CASSVAEGVEAFF
- | TRBV6-5 | CASSYGEGAYEQYF
few | TRBV7-8 | CASSLSGQGVDQFF
few | TRBV15 | CATSRDRAPNTGELFF
- | TRBV13 | CASSLAADRLTWANVLTF
- | TRBV14 | CASSQGSAGFYGYEQYF
- | TRBV6-6 | CASSYQAYGYTF
- | TRBV30 | CAWIIPRPLNGYTF
- | TRBV6-5 | CASSYSKPRLVETQYF
- | TRBV20-1 | CSARGGYGYTF
few | TRBV13 | CASSLGPGDEKLFF
- | TRBV30 | CAWTVGAGANVLTF
- | TRBV11-2 | CASSLYGGRETQYF
- | TRBV9 | CASSTEGTDTQYF
- | TRBV7-9 | CASAGGASYEQYF
- | TRBV15 | CATSAGGGQPQHF
few | TRBV5-6 | CASSPGTAYEQYF
- | TRBV7-9 | CASSLVDNEQFF
few | TRBV7-9 | CASSPRTANTEAFF